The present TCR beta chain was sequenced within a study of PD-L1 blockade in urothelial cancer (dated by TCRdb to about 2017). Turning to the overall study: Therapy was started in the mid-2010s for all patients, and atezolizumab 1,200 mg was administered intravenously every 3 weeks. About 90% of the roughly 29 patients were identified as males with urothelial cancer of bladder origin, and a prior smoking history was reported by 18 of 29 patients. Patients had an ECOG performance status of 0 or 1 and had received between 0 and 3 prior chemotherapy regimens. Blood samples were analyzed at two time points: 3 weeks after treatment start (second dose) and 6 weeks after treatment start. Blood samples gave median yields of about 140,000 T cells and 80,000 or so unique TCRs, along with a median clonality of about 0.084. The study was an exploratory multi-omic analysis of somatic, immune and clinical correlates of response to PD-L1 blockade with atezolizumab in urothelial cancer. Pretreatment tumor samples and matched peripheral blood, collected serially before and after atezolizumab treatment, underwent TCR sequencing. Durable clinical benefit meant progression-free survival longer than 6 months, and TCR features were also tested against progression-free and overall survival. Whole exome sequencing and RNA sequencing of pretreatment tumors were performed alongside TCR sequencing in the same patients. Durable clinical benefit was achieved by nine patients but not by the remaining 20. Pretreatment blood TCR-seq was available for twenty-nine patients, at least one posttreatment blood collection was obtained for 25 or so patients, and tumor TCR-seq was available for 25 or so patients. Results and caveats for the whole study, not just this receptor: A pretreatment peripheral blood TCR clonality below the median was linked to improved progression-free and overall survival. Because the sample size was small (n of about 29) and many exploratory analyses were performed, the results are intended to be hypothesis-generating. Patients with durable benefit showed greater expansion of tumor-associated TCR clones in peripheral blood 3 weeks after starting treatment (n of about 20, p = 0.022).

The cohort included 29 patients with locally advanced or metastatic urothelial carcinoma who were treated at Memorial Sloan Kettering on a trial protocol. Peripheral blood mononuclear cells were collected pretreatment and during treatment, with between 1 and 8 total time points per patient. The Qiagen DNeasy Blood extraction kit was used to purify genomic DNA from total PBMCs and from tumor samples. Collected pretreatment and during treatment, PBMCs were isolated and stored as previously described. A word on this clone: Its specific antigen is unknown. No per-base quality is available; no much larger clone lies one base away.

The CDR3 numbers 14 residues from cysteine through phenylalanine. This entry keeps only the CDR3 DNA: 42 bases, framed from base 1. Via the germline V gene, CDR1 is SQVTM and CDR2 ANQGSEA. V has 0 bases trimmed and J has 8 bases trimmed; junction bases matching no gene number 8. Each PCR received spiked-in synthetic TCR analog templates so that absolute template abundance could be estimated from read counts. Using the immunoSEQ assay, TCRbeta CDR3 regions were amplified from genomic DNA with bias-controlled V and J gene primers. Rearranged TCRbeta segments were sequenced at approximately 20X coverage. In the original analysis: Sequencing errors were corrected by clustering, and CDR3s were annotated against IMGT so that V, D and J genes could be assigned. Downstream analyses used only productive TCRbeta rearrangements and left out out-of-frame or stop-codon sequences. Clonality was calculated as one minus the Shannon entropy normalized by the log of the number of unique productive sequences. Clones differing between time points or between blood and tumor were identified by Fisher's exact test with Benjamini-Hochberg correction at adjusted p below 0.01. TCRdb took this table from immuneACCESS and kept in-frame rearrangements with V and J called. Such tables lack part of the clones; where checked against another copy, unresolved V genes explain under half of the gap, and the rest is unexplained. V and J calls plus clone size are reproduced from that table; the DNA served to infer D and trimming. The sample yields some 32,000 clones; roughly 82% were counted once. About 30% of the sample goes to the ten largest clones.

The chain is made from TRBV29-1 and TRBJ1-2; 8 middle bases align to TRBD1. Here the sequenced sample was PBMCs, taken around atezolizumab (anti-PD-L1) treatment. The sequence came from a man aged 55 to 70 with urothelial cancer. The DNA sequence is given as TGCAGCGTTGAAGAGGCCAGGGGGCTAGGGGGCTACACCTTC. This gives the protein CSVEEARGLGGYTF.